This TCR beta chain was identified in a study of regulatory dendritic cells for organ transplantation. The CDR3 covers 14 residues. Germline V gives CDR1 PRHDT, CDR2 FYEKMQ (reference sequence). V shed 7 bases and J shed 4 bases, with 14 bases lying between them. Study-wide results and caveats: Regulatory dendritic cells appeared to expand memory CD8+ clones less than mature ones. Naive T cells showed high diversity, memory cells less, memory CD8+ least.

Sorted subsets were CFSE-labeled and cultured approximately 5 days with allogeneic dendritic cells. A few counts support this clone. Its specificity is not known. Sequenced by immunoSEQ multiplex PCR; TCRdb stores in-frame clones only, minus some. The sample records 9,500 to 15,000 clones, around three fifths being singletons. The TCR sequence derives from a human donor in good health. Sequenced material: naive CD8+ T cells from blood cultured with dendritic cells. This sample's subset: CD45RA+ naive T cells. V and J are TRBV13 and TRBJ1-3; D might be TRBD1 (6 bases). CDR3 sequence reads: CASTSGGAGNTIYF. The CDR3 DNA reads as TGTGCCAGCACCTCGGGGGGCGCGGGAAACACCATATATTTT.